The T cell receptor (beta chain) described here comes from a study of radiation and T cells in renal cell carcinoma. Study-wide results and caveats: Without pretreatment biopsies, baseline tumor clonotype presence was undetermined.

Method: immunoSEQ multiplex PCR; TCRdb's copy keeps in-frame clones and lacks some. The repertoire holds 150,000 to 200,000 clones, with 88% as singletons. The sample's time point: blood 4 weeks post-SBRT, at nephrectomy. This sample's treatment: 15 Gy SBRT to primary tumor, nephrectomy 4 weeks later. The CDR3 spans 15 residues. The V gene's germline CDR1 is SGHTA and CDR2 FQGNSA. V dropped 1 base and J dropped 5 bases, with 14 bases sitting between them. On this clone itself: Its antigen is still unknown.

The receptor was isolated from a woman in her 50s with renal cell carcinoma. J is TRBJ2-5 and V is TRBV7-2; weak D call: TRBD2 (5 bases). Sequencing was performed on blood, taken from a patient whose treatment included radiotherapy and nephrectomy. The CDR3 spells CASSLGTSLSETQYF. The CDR3 DNA sequence: TGTGCCAGCAGCTTAGGGACTTCGCTTTCGGAGACCCAGTACTTC.